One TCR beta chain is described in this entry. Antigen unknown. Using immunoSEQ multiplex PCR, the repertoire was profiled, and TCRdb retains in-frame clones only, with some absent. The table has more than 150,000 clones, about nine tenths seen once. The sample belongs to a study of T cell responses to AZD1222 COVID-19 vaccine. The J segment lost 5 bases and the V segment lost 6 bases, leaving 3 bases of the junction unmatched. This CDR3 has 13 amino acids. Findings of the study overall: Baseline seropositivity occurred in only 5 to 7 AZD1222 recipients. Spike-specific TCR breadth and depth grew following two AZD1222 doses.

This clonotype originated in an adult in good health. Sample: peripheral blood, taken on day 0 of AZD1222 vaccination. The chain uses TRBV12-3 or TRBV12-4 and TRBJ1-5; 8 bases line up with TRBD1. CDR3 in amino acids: CASSGTGDQPQHF. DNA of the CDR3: TGTGCCAGCAGCGGGACAGGAGATCAGCCCCAGCATTTT.